These 14 T cell receptor beta chains were all obtained from the same sample, sequenced in a study of OX40 agonist ivuxolimab in advanced cancers. Libraries were prepared through the immunoSEQ multiplex PCR assay. In TCRdb, the immuneACCESS table is reduced to in-frame sequences with V and J assigned. These tables do not hold every clone; where another copy was compared, an unresolved V gene accounts for under half, and the others remain unexplained. In this sample the table shows some 100,000 clones, 90% of which occur a single time. 0.31% of the sample comes from the top ten. The source was CD4+ or CD8+ T cells sorted from blood, collected in a trial of the OX40 agonist ivuxolimab. The receptors originated from an adult with an advanced solid tumor such as melanoma, head and neck, liver or kidney cancer.

The chain has TRBV6-5 and TRBJ1-1; 9 nucleotides agree with TRBD1. This CDR3 region has 15 residues. The germline CDR1 and CDR2 sequences are MNHEY and SVGAGI. V gave up 6 bases and J gave up 11 bases; unmatched junction bases: 16. The CDR3 bases are TGTGCCAGCAGCCGGGGGGACAGGGCGCTGCGCGGGGCTTTCTTT. Translating gives CASSRGDRALRGAFF.

The DNA of the CDR3 is TGTGCCAGCAGCCCTACACTGACTAGCGGAAAGCAGTTCTTC. Translation: CASSPTLTSGKQFF. The rearrangement links TRBV7-3 to TRBJ2-1, with 9 bases identical to TRBD2. There are 14 residues in the CDR3. After removal of 5 bases from V and 11 bases from J, the junction contained 10 bases not matched to a gene. Germline CDR1 reads SGHTA; CDR2 reads FQGTGA.

The genes are TRBV5-1 and TRBJ1-3; D is unresolved. The CDR3 runs to 17 residues. Germline values: CDR1 SGHRS, CDR2 YFSETQ. Trimming cost V 2 bases and J 0 bases, with 15 bases left between them. CDR3 amino acids: CASSLLGGVSSGNTIYF. CDR3 nucleotides: TGCGCCAGCAGCTTACTAGGAGGTGTGAGCTCTGGAAACACCATATATTTT.

J is TRBJ2-3 and V is TRBV18; 8 bases line up with TRBD2. The CDR3 covers 13 residues. J was trimmed by 6 bases and V by 3 bases; bases with no gene match: 2. Germline CDR1 KGHSH, CDR2 LQKENI. The CDR3 sequence is CASSPPGGDTQYF. CDR3 DNA: TGTGCCAGCTCACCCCCGGGGGGGGATACGCAGTATTTT.

The CDR3 DNA sequence: TGTGCCTGGAGTAAGGGACCGCGGCAGACCCAGTACTTC. Its protein is CAWSKGPRQTQYF. This chain joins TRBV30 and TRBJ2-5; D could derive from TRBD1 or TRBD2 (5 bases each). The germline V and J ends were trimmed by 2 bases and 6 bases, with 13 bases remaining between them. The CDR3 covers 13 residues. Per germline, CDR1 GTSNPN and CDR2 SVGIG (reference sequence).

CDR3 protein: CASSLEGFGVTAGNTIYF. As DNA, the CDR3 is TGTGCCAGCAGCTTAGAGGGGTTCGGGGTAACCGCTGGAAACACCATATATTTT. The V gene is TRBV7-2, the J gene TRBJ1-3; the D gene is possibly TRBD1 (5 bases). Germline V lookup: CDR1 SGHTA, CDR2 FQGNSA. The V end was cut by 1 base, the J end by 2 bases, with 18 bases between. The CDR3 runs to 18 residues.

This chain connects TRBV10-2 to TRBJ1-1, with D possibly being TRBD1 (6 bases). CDR3 length: 16 residues. From germline, CDR1 is WSHSY and CDR2 SAAADI. V gave up 4 bases and J gave up 1 base, with 16 bases separating them. The CDR3: CASSANRVGKNTEAFF. The CDR3 region has the DNA TGCGCCAGCAGTGCAAACAGGGTTGGGAAGAACACTGAAGCTTTCTTT.

The rearrangement links TRBV14 to TRBJ1-2; D is uncertain. Germline V gene sequence: CDR1 SGHDN, CDR2 FVKESK. V was clipped by 4 bases and J by 4 bases, with 10 bases between them. This CDR3 spans 13 amino acids. CDR3 DNA: TGTGCCAGCAGCCTGTCTGGTGGCTATGGCTACACCTTC. As protein: CASSLSGGYGYTF.

The gene calls are TRBV18 and TRBJ2-6; D call uncertain. The CDR3 is 14 amino acids. CDR1 is KGHSH, CDR2 LQKENI, per germline. Trimming took off 0 bases at V and 1 base at J, with 1 base between the two ends. DNA of the CDR3: TGTGCCAGCTCACCACCGTCTGGGGCCAACGTCCTGACTTTC. Protein product: CASSPPSGANVLTF.

V and J are TRBV7-8 and TRBJ1-5; D gene unclear. The CDR3 spans 13 residues. The V end lost 0 bases, the J end lost 4 bases, and 4 bases lay between the germline ends. Germline V gene data show CDR1 as SGHVS and CDR2 as FQNEAQ. In nucleotides, the CDR3 is TGTGCCAGCAGCTTAGCCGCGAATCAGCCCCAGCATTTT. Translated: CASSLAANQPQHF.

The chain couples TRBV27 to TRBJ2-1; the D gene could be TRBD1 or TRBD2 (5 bases each). CDR3 length: 13 residues. The V end lost 0 bases, the J end lost 10 bases, and 10 bases lay between the germline ends. Looked up from germline, CDR1 is MNHEY and CDR2 is SMNVEV (reference sequence). CDR3 nucleotides: TGTGCCAGCAGTTTATCATGGGACGTGGAGCAGTTCTTC. Translation gives CASSLSWDVEQFF.

This sequence joins TRBV27 and TRBJ2-7; 11 bases align to TRBD2. V lost 1 base and J lost 5; bases outside the gene matches: 10. CDR3 size: 17 residues. Per the germline V gene, CDR1 is MNHEY and CDR2 is SMNVEV (reference sequence). The CDR3 reads CASSLLAMGTSGHEQYF. In DNA form, the CDR3 reads TGTGCCAGCAGTTTATTAGCTATGGGGACTAGCGGCCACGAGCAGTACTTC.

The chain recombines TRBV6-6 with TRBJ1-1, with D perhaps TRBD1 (5 bases). CDR1 MNHNY and CDR2 SVGAGI come from the germline V gene (reference sequence). CDR3 length equals 14 residues. The V end lost 2 bases, the J end lost 2 bases, and 9 bases lay between the germline ends. The CDR3 here is CASSYPRGNTEAFF. The CDR3 DNA reads as TGTGCCAGCAGTTACCCCCGGGGCAACACTGAAGCTTTCTTT.

This sequence joins TRBV5-1 and TRBJ1-5, with a weak D call TRBD1 (5 bases). V was cut by 5 bases and J by 6 bases, with 15 bases left in between. The CDR3 sequence is 14 residues long. CDR1 and CDR2 (germline): SGHRS, YFSETQ. This CDR3 reads CASSLEGPGQPQHF. In DNA form, the CDR3 reads TGCGCCAGCAGTCTAGAGGGACCCGGTCAGCCCCAGCATTTT.